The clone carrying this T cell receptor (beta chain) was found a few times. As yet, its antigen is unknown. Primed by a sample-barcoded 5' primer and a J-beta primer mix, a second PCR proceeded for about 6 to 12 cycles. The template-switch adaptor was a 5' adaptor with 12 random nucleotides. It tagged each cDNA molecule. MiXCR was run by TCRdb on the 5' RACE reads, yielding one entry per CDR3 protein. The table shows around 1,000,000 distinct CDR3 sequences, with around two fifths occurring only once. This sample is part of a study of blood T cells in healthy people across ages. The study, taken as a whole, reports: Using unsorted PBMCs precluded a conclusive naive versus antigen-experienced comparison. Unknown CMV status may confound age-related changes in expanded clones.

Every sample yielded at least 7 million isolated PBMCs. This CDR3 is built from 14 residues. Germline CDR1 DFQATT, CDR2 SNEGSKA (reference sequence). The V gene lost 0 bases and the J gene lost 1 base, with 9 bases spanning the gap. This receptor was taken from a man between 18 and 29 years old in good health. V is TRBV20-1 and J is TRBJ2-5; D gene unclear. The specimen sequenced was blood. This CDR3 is CSARDPGRQETQYF. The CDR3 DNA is TGCAGTGCTAGAGATCCAGGACGCCAAGAGACCCAGTACTTC.